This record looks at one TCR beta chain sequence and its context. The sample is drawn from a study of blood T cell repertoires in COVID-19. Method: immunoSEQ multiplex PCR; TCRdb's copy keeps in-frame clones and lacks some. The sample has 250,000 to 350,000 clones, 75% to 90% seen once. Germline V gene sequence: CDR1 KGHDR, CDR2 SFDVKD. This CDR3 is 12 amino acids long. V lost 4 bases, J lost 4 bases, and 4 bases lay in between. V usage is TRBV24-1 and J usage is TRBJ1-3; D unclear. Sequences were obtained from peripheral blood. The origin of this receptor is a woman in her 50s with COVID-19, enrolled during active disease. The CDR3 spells CATSDLGNTIYF. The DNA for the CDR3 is TGTGCCACCAGTGACCTCGGAAACACCATATATTTT.